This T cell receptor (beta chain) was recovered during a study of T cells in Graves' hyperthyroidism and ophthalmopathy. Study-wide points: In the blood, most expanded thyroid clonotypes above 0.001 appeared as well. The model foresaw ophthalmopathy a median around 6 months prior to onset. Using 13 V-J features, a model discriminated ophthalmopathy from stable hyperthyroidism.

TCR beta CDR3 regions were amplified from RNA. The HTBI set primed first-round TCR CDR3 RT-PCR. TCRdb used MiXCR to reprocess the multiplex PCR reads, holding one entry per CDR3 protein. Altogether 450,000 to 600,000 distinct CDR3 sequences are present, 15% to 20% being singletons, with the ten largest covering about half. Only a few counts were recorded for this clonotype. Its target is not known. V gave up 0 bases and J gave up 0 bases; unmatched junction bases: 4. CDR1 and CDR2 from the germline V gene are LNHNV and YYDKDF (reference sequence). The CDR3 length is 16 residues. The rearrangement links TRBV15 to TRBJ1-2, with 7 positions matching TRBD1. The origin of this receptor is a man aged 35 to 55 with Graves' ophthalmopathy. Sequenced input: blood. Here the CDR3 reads CATSRDDRVSNYGYTF. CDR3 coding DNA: TGTGCCACCAGCAGAGATGACAGGGTCTCTAACTATGGCTACACCTTC.